This is a list of T cell receptor beta chains from one sample in a study of cytomegalovirus exposure and HLA in healthy donors. Sequencing was performed with immunoSEQ multiplex PCR; in TCRdb, only in-frame clones are kept and a portion is missing. The table lists 150,000 to 160,000 clones, 65% to 75% of them singletons. Sequenced material: PBMCs. These receptors were obtained from a man younger than 35 in good health and CMV-seronegative. Both conserved end residues are part of each CDR3. The D gene is left open where the match is weak. Where a row states a size, it is once, few, many or the class of an expanded clone; other rows omit it.

TGTGCCAGCAGTGAACAACGGGACTCGAACACCGGGGAGCTGTTTTTT,CASSEQRDSNTGELFF,.,TRBJ2-2,TRBV2,.
TGTGCCAGCAGTTTACTAGCGGGGGGGCTTGGTGCAGATACGCAGTATTTT,CASSLLAGGLGADTQYF,TRBD2,TRBJ2-3,TRBV27,.
TGTGCCAGCAGCCGAGGGACTACTCAAGAGACCCAGTACTTC,CASSRGTTQETQYF,TRBD2,TRBJ2-5,TRBV4-2,once
TGCGCCAGCAGCCACAATGGTGTGGGAGCTGGGGCCAACGTCCTGACTTTC,CASSHNGVGAGANVLTF,.,TRBJ2-6,TRBV4-3,.
TGTGCCAGCTCACCTACGTCCACAGGGGACGAGCAGTACTTC,CASSPTSTGDEQYF,TRBD1,TRBJ2-7,TRBV18,.
TGTGCCAGCAGCTTATGGACCATGAGACAGGTGACGAACACCGGGGAGCTGTTTTTT,CASSLWTMRQVTNTGELFF,.,TRBJ2-2,TRBV7-8,few
TGTGCCAGCTCACCACGACAGTTCACCGGGGAGCTGTTTTTT,CASSPRQFTGELFF,.,TRBJ2-2,TRBV18,.
TGTGCCAGCAAGAATAGCTTCCTGGAGACCCAGTACTTC,CASKNSFLETQYF,.,TRBJ2-5,TRBV2,.
TGTGCCAGCAGTTTACGCGGCGCAGGGGAGGGAATGGGACAAGCTTTCTTT,CASSLRGAGEGMGQAFF,.,TRBJ1-1,TRBV27,.
TGTGCCAGCAGTACAGGGTTCGAGCAGTACTTC,CASSTGFEQYF,.,TRBJ2-7,TRBV6-5,.
TGTGCCTGGACAGAATCGAGGGGGAACTATGGCTACACCTTC,CAWTESRGNYGYTF,.,TRBJ1-2,TRBV30,.
TGTGCCAGCAGCTTAGAGGGGTGGCCCCAGCATTTT,CASSLEGWPQHF,.,TRBJ1-5,TRBV7-9,.
TGCGCCAGCTCGGAATGGGGGGGGCCTTCCGGGGAGCTGTTTTTT,CASSEWGGPSGELFF,.,TRBJ2-2,TRBV5-1,.
TGTGCCAGCATTAACCCACTAGGGGGCTATGGCTACACCTTC,CASINPLGGYGYTF,.,TRBJ1-2,TRBV6-6,.
TGTGCCAGCAGCTTACAGGGGGCCTATGGCTACACCTTC,CASSLQGAYGYTF,TRBD1,TRBJ1-2,TRBV7-2,once